This TCR beta chain was profiled in a study of shared clonotypes between healthy human individuals. In the original processing: ImmunoSEQ gave junction-only sequences without quality scores, so filtering differed. Measured with immunoSEQ multiplex PCR; TCRdb has only the in-frame clones, and not every one. D and trimming were read from the DNA, whereas the V and J calls and clone size are those reported in that table. The sample gives hundreds of thousands of clones, roughly 79% of which show up once; 9.5% to 15% is in the top ten. Those who donated, Caucasian adults without exception, all lived in Nashville, Tennessee. This CDR3 spans 14 amino acids. Germline lookup yields CDR1 MNHEY and CDR2 SVGAGI. V gave up 6 bases and J gave up 7 bases; unmatched junction bases: 8.

What was sequenced was PBMCs. This sequence was found in a woman between 40 and 50 years old in good health. Some clones in this sample may be carry-over from other donors' samples. The chain couples TRBV6-5 to TRBJ1-2, with 10 bases identical to TRBD1. The CDR3 bases are TGTGCCAGCAGACCCGACCGGGACAGGGGTGGCTACACCTTC. Translation: CASRPDRDRGGYTF.